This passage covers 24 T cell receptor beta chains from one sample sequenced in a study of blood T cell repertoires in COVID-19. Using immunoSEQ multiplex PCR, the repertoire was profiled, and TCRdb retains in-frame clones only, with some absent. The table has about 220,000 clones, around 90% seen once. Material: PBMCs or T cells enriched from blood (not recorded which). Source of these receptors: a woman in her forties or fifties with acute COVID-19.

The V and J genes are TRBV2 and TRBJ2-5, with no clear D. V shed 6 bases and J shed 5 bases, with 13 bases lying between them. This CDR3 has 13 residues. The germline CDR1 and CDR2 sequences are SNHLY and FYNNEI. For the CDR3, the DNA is TGTGCCAGCAGGGAGAGAGAGGTGGAGACCCAGTACTTC. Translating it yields CASREREVETQYF. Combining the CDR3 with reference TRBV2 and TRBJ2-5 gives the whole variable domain EPEVTQTPSHQVTQMGQEVILRCVPISNHLYFYWYRQILGQKVEFLVSFYNNEISEKSEIFDDQFSVERPDGSNFTLKIRSTKLEDSAMYFCASREREVETQYFGPGTRLLVL.

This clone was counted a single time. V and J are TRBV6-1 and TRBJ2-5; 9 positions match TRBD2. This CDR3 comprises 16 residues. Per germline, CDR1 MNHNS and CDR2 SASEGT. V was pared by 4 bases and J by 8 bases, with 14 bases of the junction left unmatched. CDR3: CASSGGMSGRQRTQYF. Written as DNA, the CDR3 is TGTGCCAGCAGTGGGGGGATGAGCGGGAGGCAGAGAACCCAGTACTTC.

The DNA of the CDR3 is TGTGCCAGCAGCAACAGGGGGCTTGAACAGTTCTTC. Amino acid sequence: CASSNRGLEQFF. The rearrangement links TRBV3-1 (or the pseudogene TRBV3-2) to TRBJ2-1; 9 bases are a match to TRBD1. This CDR3 comprises 12 residues. CDR1 and CDR2 from the germline V gene are LGHDT and YNNKEL (reference sequence). V shed 5 bases and J 13 bases; nucleotides not matched to a gene: 6.

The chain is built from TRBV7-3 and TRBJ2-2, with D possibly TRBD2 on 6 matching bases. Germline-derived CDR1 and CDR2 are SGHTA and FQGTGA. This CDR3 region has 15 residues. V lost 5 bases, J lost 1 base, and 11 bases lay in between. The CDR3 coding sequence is TGTGCCAGCAGCCCCACGGAGGGGAACACCGGGGAGCTGTTTTTT. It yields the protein CASSPTEGNTGELFF.

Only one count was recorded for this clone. As DNA, the CDR3 is TGTGCCAGCTCACGACAGGGATCCCGCACTGAAGCTTTCTTT. It specifies CASSRQGSRTEAFF. The chain combines TRBV18 with TRBJ1-1, with TRBD1 identical over 7 bases. CDR1 KGHSH and CDR2 LQKENI come from the germline V gene. The CDR3 has 14 amino acids. V lost 4 bases, J lost 4 bases, and 6 bases stayed unmatched.

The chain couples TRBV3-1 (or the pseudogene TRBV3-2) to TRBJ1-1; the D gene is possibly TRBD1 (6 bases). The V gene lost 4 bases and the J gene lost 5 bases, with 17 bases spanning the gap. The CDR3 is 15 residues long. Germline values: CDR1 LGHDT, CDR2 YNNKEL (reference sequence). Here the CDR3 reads CASSPIWTAGTEAFF. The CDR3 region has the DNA TGTGCCAGCAGCCCCATTTGGACAGCAGGGACTGAAGCTTTCTTT.

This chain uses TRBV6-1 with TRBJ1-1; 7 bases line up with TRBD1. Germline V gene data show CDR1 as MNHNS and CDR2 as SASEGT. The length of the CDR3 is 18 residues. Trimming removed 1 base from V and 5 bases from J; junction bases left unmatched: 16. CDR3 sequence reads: CASSEGRDSRYPGTEAFF. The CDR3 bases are TGTGCCAGCAGTGAAGGGCGGGACAGCCGATACCCGGGAACTGAAGCTTTCTTT.

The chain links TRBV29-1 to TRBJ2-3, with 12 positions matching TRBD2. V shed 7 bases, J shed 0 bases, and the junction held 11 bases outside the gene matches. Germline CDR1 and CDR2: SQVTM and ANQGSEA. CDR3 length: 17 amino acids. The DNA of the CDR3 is TGCAGCGCCCTCCTAGCGGGAGGGACTCGTAGCACAGATACGCAGTATTTT. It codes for CSALLAGGTRSTDTQYF.

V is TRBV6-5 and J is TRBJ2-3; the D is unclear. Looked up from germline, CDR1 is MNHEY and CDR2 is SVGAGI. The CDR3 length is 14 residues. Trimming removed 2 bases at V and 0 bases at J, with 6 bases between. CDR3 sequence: CASSYRRSTDTQYF. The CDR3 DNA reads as TGTGCCAGCAGTTACCGCAGGAGCACAGATACGCAGTATTTT.

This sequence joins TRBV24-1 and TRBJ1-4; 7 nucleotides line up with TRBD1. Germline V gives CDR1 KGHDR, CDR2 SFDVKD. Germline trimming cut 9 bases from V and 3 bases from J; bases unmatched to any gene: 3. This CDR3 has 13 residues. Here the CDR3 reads CATQGGANEKLFF. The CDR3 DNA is TGTGCCACCCAGGGGGGCGCTAATGAAAAACTGTTTTTT.

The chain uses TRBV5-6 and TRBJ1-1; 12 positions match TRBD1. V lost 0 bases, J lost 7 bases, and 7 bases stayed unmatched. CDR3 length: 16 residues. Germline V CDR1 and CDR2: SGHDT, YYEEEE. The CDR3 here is CASSLAGTGGSNEAFF. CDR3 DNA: TGTGCCAGCAGCTTGGCGGGGACAGGGGGCTCGAATGAAGCTTTCTTT.

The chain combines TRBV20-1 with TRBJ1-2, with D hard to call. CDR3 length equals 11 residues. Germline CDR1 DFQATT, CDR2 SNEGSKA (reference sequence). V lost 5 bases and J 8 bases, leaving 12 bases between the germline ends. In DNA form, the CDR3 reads TGCAGTGCTCCCTCGATCAGGGGCTACACCTTC. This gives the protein CSAPSIRGYTF.

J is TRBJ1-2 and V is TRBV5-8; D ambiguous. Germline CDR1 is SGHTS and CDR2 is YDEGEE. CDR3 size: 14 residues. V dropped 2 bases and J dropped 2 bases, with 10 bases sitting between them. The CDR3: CASSFRHQNYGYTF. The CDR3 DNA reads TGTGCCAGCAGCTTTAGACATCAAAACTATGGCTACACCTTC.

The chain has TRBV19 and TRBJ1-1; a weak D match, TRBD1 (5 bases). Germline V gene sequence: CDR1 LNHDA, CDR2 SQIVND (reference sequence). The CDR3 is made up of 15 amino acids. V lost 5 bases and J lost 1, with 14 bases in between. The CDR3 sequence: CASSAPDRPNTEAFF. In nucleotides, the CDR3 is TGTGCCAGTAGTGCACCAGACAGACCGAACACTGAAGCTTTCTTT.

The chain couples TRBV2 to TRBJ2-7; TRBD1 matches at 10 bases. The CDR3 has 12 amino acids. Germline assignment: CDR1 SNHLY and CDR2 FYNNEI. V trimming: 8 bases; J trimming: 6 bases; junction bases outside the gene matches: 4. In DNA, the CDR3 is TGTGCCAGCGGGGGACAGGGGTTCGAGCAGTACTTC. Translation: CASGGQGFEQYF.

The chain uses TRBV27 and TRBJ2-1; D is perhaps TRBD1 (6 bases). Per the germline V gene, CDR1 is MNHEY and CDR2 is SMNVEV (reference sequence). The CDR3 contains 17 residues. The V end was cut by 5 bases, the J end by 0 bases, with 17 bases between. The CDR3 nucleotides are TGTGCCAGCAGTCCGTTCCCAGGGGTCCCCTCCTACAATGAGCAGTTCTTC. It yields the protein CASSPFPGVPSYNEQFF.

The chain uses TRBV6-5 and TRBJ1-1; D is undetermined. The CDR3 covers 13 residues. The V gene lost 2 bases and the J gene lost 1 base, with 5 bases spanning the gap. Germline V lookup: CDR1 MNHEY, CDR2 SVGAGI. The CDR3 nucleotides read TGTGCCAGCAGTTACCCCAAGAACACTGAAGCTTTCTTT. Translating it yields CASSYPKNTEAFF.

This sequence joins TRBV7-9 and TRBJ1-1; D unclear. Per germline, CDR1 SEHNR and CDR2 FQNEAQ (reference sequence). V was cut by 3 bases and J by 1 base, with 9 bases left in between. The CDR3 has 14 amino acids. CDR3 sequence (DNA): TGTGCCAGCAGCTTGGACTCGAAGAACACTGAAGCTTTCTTT. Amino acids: CASSLDSKNTEAFF. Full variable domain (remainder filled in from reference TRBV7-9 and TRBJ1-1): DTGVSQNPRHKITKRGQNVTFRCDPISEHNRLYWYRQTLGQGPEFLTYFQNEAQLEKSRLLSDRFSAERPKGSFSTLEIQRTEQGDSAMYLCASSLDSKNTEAFFGQGTRLTVV.

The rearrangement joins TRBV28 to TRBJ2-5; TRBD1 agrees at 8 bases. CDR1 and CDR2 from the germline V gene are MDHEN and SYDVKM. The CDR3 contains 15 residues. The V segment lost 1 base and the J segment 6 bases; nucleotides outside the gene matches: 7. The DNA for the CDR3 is TGTGCCAGCAGTTTATATTCAGGGGGCGGAAAGACCCAGTACTTC. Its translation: CASSLYSGGGKTQYF.

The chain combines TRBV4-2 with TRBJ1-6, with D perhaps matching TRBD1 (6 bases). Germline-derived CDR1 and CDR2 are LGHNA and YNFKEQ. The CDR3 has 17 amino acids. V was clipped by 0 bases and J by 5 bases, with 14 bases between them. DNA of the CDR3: TGTGCCAGCAGCCAAGACAGGGGACGGGCAAATAATTCACCCCTCCACTTT. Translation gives CASSQDRGRANNSPLHF.

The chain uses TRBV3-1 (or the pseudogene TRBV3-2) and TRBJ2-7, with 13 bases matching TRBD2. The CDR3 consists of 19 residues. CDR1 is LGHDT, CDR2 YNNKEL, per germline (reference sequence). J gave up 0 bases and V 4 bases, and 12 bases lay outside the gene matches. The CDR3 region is CASSPGLAGAPPLSYEQYF. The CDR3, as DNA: TGTGCCAGCAGCCCCGGACTAGCGGGAGCCCCCCCCCTCTCCTACGAGCAGTACTTC.

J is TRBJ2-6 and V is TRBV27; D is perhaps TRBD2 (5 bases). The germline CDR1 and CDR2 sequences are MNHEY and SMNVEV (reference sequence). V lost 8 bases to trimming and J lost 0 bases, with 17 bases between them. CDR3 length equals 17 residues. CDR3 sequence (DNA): TGTGCCAGCGGAAACCTGGACTCCAACTCTGGGGCCAACGTCCTGACTTTC. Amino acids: CASGNLDSNSGANVLTF.

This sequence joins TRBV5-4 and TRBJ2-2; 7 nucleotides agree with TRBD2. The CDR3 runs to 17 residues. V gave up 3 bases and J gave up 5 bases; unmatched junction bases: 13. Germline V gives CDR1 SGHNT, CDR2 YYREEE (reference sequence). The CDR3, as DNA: TGTGCCAGCAGCTCAGCGGGGAGTAGCGGTGAGACCGGGGAGCTGTTTTTT. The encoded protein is CASSSAGSSGETGELFF.

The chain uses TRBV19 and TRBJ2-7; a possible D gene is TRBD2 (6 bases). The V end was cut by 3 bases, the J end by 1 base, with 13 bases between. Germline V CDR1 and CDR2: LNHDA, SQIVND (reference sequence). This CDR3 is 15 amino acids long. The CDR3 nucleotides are TGTGCCAGTAGTATTTGGGTGGGAGGATCCTACGAGCAGTACTTC. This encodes CASSIWVGGSYEQYF.